One TCR beta chain is described in this entry. Participants reported their clinical history, and cohort assignment relied on those reports. Donors in Cohort 3 who had recovered were those with two negative PCRs, healthcare professional clearance, or resolution of their symptoms. CDR1 is SQVTM, CDR2 ANQGSEA, per germline. The ends lost 7 bases at V and 7 bases at J; junction bases unmatched: 10. The CDR3 spans 13 residues. Study processing details: Researchers report that nucleated cell counts were estimated from reference gene primer amplification. Sequencing used immunoSEQ multiplex PCR; TCRdb keeps in-frame clones, though not all of them. The V and J calls and the clone size are those of that table, but D and trimming were determined from the DNA. The top ten clones hold roughly 20% of a sample with 250,000 to 350,000 clones, more than 85% of them seen once. The sample belongs to a study of blood T cell repertoires in COVID-19. Study at large: In each case, the material was cDNA or gDNA derived from T cells, B-cell-depleted T cells, or PBMCs.

This chain links TRBV29-1 with TRBJ2-7, with TRBD2 identical over 10 bases. Sequencing was performed on PBMCs or T cells enriched from blood (not recorded which). The source of this sequence is a woman in her 30s who had recovered from COVID-19. The CDR3 spells CSASLAGVSEQYF. Written as DNA, the CDR3 is TGCAGCGCGAGTCTAGCGGGGGTTTCTGAGCAGTACTTC.